This T cell receptor (beta chain) originates from a study of T cell responses to AZD1222 COVID-19 vaccine. Study conclusions and caveats: The number of AZD1222 recipients seropositive at baseline was only six. Donors were mostly white British, more females; clonal diversity possibly underestimated.

The protocol was immunoSEQ multiplex PCR, while the TCRdb copy is restricted to in-frame clones and leaves out a portion. The data hold approximately 90,000 clones, with about 89% observed a single time. Trimming took off 0 bases at V and 13 bases at J, with 10 bases between the two ends. The CDR3 totals 12 residues. CDR1 LNHNV and CDR2 YYDKDF come from the germline V gene (reference sequence). This clone appeared a few times. What it binds is not known. The receptor's source is an adult in good health. The sample in question was peripheral blood, obtained on day 0 of AZD1222 vaccination. This chain joins TRBV15 and TRBJ2-1, with no clear D. The CDR3 nucleotides are TGTGCCACCAGCAGAGAGAATGGTCGCCAGTTCTTC. It is translated as CATSRENGRQFF.